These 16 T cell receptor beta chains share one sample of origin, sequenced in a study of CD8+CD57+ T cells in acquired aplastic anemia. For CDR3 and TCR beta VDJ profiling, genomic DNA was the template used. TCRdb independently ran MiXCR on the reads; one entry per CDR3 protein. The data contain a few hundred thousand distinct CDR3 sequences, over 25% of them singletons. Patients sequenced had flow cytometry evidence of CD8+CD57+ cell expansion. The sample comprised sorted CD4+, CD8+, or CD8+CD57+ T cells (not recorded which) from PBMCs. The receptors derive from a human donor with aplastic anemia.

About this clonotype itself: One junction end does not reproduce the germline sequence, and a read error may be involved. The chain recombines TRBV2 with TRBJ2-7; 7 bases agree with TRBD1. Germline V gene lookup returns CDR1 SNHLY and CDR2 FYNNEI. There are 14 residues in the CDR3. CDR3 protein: CVSSQNTGEYEQYF. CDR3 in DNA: TGTGTCAGCAGCCAAAACACAGGGGAGTACGAGCAGTACTTC.

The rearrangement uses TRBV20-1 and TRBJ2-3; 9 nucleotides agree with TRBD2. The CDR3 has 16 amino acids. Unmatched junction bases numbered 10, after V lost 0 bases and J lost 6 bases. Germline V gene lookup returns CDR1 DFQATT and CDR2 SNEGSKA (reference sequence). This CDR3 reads CSARDLLSGGSDTQYF. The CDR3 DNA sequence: TGCAGTGCTAGAGATCTTCTTAGCGGGGGTTCGGATACGCAGTATTTT.

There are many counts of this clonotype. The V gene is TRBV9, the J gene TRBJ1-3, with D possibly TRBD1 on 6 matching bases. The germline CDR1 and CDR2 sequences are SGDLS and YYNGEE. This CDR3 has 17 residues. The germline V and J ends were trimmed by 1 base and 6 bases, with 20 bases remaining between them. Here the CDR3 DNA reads TGTGCCAGCAGCGTAAGGAGGTCGGGGGGCAACCAAAACACCATATATTTT. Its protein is CASSVRRSGGNQNTIYF.

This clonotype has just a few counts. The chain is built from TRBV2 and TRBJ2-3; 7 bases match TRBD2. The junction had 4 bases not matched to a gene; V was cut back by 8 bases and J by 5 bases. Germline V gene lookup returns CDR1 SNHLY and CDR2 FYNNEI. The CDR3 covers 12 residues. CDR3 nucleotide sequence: TGTGCCAGCGCGCGGGAGAAAGATACGCAGTATTTT. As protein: CASAREKDTQYF.

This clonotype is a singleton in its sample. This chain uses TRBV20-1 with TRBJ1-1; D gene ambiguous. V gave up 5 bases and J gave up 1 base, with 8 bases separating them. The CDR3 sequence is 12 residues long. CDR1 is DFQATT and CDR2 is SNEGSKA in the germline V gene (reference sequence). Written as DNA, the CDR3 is TGCAGTGCTGGGTCCCGGAACACTGAAGCTTTCTTT. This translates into CSAGSRNTEAFF.

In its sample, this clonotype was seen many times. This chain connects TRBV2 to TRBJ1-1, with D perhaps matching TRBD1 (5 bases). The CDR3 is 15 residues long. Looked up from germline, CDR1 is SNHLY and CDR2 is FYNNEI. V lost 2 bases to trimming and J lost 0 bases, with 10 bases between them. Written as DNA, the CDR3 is TGTGCCAGCAGTGAATTTGAAGGGGTGAACACTGAAGCTTTCTTT. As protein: CASSEFEGVNTEAFF.

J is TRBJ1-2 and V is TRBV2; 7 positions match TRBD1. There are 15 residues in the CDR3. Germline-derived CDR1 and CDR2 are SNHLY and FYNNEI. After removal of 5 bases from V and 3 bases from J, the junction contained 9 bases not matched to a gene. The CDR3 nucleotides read TGTGCCAGCAGTTCCCAGGGGGTTTATGACTATGGCTACACCTTC. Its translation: CASSSQGVYDYGYTF.

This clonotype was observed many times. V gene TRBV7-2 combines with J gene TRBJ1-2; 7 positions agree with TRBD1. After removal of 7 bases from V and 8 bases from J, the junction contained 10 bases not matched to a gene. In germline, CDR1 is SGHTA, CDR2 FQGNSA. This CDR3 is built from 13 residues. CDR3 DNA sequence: TGTGCCAGCACCCTGACAGGGAGTGCCGGCTACACCTTC. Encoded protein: CASTLTGSAGYTF.

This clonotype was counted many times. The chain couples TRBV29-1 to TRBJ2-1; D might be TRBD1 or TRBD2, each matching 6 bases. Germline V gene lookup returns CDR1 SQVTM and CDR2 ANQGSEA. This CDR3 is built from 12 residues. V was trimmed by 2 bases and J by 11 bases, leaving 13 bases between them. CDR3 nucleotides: TGCAGCGTTGAAATCGGGGGACAACAGCAGTTCTTC. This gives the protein CSVEIGGQQQFF.

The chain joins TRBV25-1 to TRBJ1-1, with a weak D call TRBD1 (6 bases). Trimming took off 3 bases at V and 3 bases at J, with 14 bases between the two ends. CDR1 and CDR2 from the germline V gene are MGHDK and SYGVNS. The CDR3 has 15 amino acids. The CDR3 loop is CASSDATGRHTEAFF. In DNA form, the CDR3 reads TGTGCCAGCAGTGACGCCACAGGGCGGCACACTGAAGCTTTCTTT.

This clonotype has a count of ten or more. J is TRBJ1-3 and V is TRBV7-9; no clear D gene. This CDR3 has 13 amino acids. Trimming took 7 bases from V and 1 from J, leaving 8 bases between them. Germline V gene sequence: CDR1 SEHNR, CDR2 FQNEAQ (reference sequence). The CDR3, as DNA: TGTGCCAGCATTCAGTCATCTGGAAACACCATATATTTT. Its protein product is CASIQSSGNTIYF.

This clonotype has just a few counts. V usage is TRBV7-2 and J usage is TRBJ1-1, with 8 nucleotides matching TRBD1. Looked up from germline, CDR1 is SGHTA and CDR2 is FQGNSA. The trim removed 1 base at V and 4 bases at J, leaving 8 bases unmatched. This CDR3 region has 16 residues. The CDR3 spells CASSLGGQGWATEAFF. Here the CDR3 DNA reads TGTGCCAGCAGCTTAGGAGGACAGGGATGGGCCACTGAAGCTTTCTTT.

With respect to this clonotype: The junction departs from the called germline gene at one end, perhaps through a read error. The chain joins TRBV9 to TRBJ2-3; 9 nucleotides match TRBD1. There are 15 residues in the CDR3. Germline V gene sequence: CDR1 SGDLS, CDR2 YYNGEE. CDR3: CAGSVGTGRTDTQYF. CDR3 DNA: TGTGCCGGCAGCGTGGGGACAGGGCGCACAGATACGCAGTATTTT.

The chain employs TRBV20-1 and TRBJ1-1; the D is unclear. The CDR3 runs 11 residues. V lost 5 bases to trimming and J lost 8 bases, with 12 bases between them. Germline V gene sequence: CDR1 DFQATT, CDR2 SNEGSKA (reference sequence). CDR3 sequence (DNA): TGCAGTGCTCCCGGGGATATCGAAGCTTTCTTT. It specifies CSAPGDIEAFF.

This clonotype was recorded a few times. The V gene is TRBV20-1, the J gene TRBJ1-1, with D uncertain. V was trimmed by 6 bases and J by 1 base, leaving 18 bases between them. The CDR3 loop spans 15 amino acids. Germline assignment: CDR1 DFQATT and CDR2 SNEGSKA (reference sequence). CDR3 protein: CSADAVALGNTEAFF. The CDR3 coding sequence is TGCAGTGCCGACGCCGTGGCCCTGGGGAACACTGAAGCTTTCTTT.

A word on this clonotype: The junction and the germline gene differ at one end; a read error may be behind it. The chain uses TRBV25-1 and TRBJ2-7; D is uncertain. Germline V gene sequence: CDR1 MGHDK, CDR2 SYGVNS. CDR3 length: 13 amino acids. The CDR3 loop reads CANSRAAGLEQYF. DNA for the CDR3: TGTGCCAACAGTAGGGCGGCCGGTCTCGAGCAGTACTTC.